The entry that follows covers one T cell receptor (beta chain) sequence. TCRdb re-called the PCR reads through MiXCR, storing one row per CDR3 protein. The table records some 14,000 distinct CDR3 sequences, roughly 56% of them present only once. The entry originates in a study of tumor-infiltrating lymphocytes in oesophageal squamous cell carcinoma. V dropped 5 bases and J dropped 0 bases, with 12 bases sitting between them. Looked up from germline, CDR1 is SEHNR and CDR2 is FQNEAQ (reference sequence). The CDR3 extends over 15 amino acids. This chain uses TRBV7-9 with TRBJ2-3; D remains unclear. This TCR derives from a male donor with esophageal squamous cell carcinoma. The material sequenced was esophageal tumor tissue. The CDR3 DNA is TGTGCCAGCAGCCAACTTGCAATCAGCACAGATACGCAGTATTTT. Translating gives CASSQLAISTDTQYF.